These 16 T cell receptor beta chains were sequenced from one sample in a study of cytomegalovirus exposure and HLA in healthy donors. 60 Vbeta and 13 Jbeta primers were used in PCR. The protocol was immunoSEQ multiplex PCR, while the TCRdb copy is restricted to in-frame clones and leaves out a portion. Its listing shows 100,000 to 150,000 clones. The sequenced sample was PBMCs. The origin of the receptors is a woman aged 40-49 years in good health and CMV-seropositive.

This chain joins TRBV18 and TRBJ2-2; D unresolved. The CDR3 has 12 residues. V lost 5 bases to trimming and J lost 3 bases, with 4 bases between them. Germline V lookup: CDR1 KGHSH, CDR2 LQKENI. The DNA for the CDR3 is TGTGCCAGCTCATCAGACACCGGGGAGCTGTTTTTT. This sequence encodes CASSSDTGELFF.

The chain is built from TRBV7-3 and TRBJ2-5; weak D call: TRBD1 (6 bases). The CDR3 runs 14 residues. V was pared by 2 bases and J by 2 bases, with 9 bases between. Looked up from germline, CDR1 is SGHTA and CDR2 is FQGTGA. Written as DNA, the CDR3 is TGTGCCAGCAGCTTAGGCAGGGGTCAAGAGACCCAGTACTTC. It codes for CASSLGRGQETQYF.

The gene calls are TRBV19 and TRBJ1-1, with D perhaps TRBD1 (6 bases). V was shortened by 6 bases and J by 5 bases, with 19 bases between the two germline ends. The CDR3 has 15 amino acids. Germline-derived CDR1 and CDR2 are LNHDA and SQIVND (reference sequence). The CDR3 protein is CASSQLWGGRTEAFF. The CDR3 DNA is TGTGCCAGTAGCCAACTGTGGGGGGGCAGAACTGAAGCTTTCTTT.

This chain links TRBV29-1 with TRBJ1-2; D is ambiguous. The ends were cut back, 2 bases at V and 6 bases at J, with 13 bases in the middle. This CDR3 is built from 13 residues. Germline V gene lookup returns CDR1 SQVTM and CDR2 ANQGSEA. The CDR3 region has the DNA TGCAGCGTTGAATTCTATTTCGGGGATGGCTACACCTTC. This sequence encodes CSVEFYFGDGYTF.

The chain uses TRBV28 and TRBJ1-2; 8 bases are shared with TRBD1. Germline V gene sequence: CDR1 MDHEN, CDR2 SYDVKM. The CDR3 extends over 15 amino acids. Losses at the gene ends were 7 bases for V and 1 base for J; bases not matched to a gene: 8. CDR3 amino acids: CASNLGQGGNYGYTF. The CDR3 coding sequence is TGTGCCAGCAACCTCGGACAGGGAGGTAACTATGGCTACACCTTC.

CDR3 nucleotides: TGTGCCAGCAGCTCGTCGGGACGAGGGGGTGAGCAGTTCTTC. Its protein product is CASSSSGRGGEQFF. The V and J genes are TRBV25-1 and TRBJ2-1; D is perhaps TRBD1 (6 bases). Germline assignment: CDR1 MGHDK and CDR2 SYGVNS. The CDR3 is 14 residues long. V was pared by 6 bases and J by 9 bases, with 18 bases between. Full variable domain (remainder filled in from reference TRBV25-1 and TRBJ2-1): EADIYQTPRYLVIGTGKKITLECSQTMGHDKMYWYQQDPGMELHLIHYSYGVNSTEKGDLSSESTVSRIRTEHFPLTLESARPSHTSQYLCASSSSGRGGEQFFGPGTRLTVL.

V is TRBV4-2 and J is TRBJ2-3; 9 bases are shared with TRBD2. After removal of 0 bases from V and 3 bases from J, the junction contained 4 bases not matched to a gene. The CDR3 length is 16 residues. Germline V gene sequence: CDR1 LGHNA, CDR2 YNFKEQ. The CDR3 is CASSQDRTSGTDTQYF. CDR3 nucleotides: TGTGCCAGCAGCCAAGATAGAACTAGCGGGACAGATACGCAGTATTTT.

The chain links TRBV20-1 to TRBJ1-2; D gene ambiguous. The V end was cut by 5 bases, the J end by 8 bases, with 12 bases between. CDR3 size: 11 residues. Germline CDR1 is DFQATT and CDR2 is SNEGSKA (reference sequence). The CDR3 sequence: CSARNRVGYTF. CDR3 sequence (DNA): TGCAGTGCTCGGAACCGGGTCGGCTACACCTTC.

The gene calls are TRBV28 and TRBJ2-7; tentative D call: TRBD1 (5 bases). V lost 8 bases to trimming and J lost 12 bases, with 23 bases between them. The CDR3 covers 13 residues. Looked up from germline, CDR1 is MDHEN and CDR2 is SYDVKM. CDR3 loop: CASLGPNNPSPYF. CDR3 DNA: TGTGCCAGCTTGGGGCCAAACAACCCCTCCCCGTACTTC.

The V and J genes are TRBV5-1 and TRBJ2-3, with 9 bases fitting TRBD2. Germline V lookup: CDR1 SGHRS, CDR2 YFSETQ. The CDR3 runs 18 residues. Trimming at V came to 6 bases and at J to 2 bases, leaving 16 bases not matched to a gene. The CDR3 loop is CASTNQTSGNFFTDTQYF. In nucleotides, the CDR3 is TGCGCCAGCACAAACCAGACTAGCGGTAACTTTTTCACAGATACGCAGTATTTT.

This sequence joins TRBV12-2 and TRBJ1-1; TRBD1 is taken as the D call from the table, unchecked against the DNA. TRBV12-2 is reported as a pseudogene. This CDR3 spans 15 amino acids. CDR3 nucleotide sequence: TGTGCAAGTCGTCCTCGGACAGGGGCGGGCACTGAAGCTTTCTTT. Translated, it gives CASRPRTGAGTEAFF.

The chain carries TRBV27 and TRBJ2-7; TRBD1 aligns across 9 bases. Germline CDR1 is MNHEY and CDR2 is SMNVEV (reference sequence). The CDR3 covers 14 residues. Trimming cost V 5 bases and J 2 bases; bases outside gene matches: 4. As DNA, the CDR3 is TGTGCCAGCAGTCCGAGGACAGGGGCCTACGAGCAGTACTTC. Translating gives CASSPRTGAYEQYF.

V usage is TRBV10-3 and J usage is TRBJ1-1; 7 bases line up with TRBD1. Germline CDR1 reads ENHRY; CDR2 reads SYGVKD. The V gene end was trimmed by 6 bases and the J gene end by 7 bases; junction bases not matched to a gene: 17. The CDR3 contains 16 residues. The CDR3 reads CAISPEETGLHIEAFF. The CDR3 bases are TGTGCCATCAGCCCTGAGGAGACAGGGCTCCATATTGAAGCTTTCTTT.

The chain links TRBV9 to TRBJ2-1; D unresolved. CDR1 and CDR2 from the germline V gene are SGDLS and YYNGEE. V lost 3 bases to trimming and J lost 8 bases, with 9 bases between them. The CDR3 has 12 residues. The CDR3 DNA reads as TGTGCCAGCAGCGGAGACGAGGATGAGCAGTTCTTC. The encoded protein is CASSGDEDEQFF.

The chain couples TRBV5-6 to TRBJ2-1; the match to TRBD1 covers 8 bases. J was trimmed by 3 bases and V by 2 bases; bases with no gene match: 4. The germline CDR1 and CDR2 sequences are SGHDT and YYEEEE. There are 15 residues in the CDR3. The CDR3 bases are TGTGCCAGCAGCTTCGGACAGGGAAACTACAATGAGCAGTTCTTC. The encoded protein is CASSFGQGNYNEQFF. The full variable domain, rest sourced from reference TRBV5-6 and TRBJ2-1, is DAGVTQSPTHLIKTRGQQVTLRCSPKSGHDTVSWYQQALGQGPQFIFQYYEEEERQRGNFPDRFSGHQFPNYSSELNVNALLLGDSALYLCASSFGQGNYNEQFFGPGTRLTVL.

The chain combines TRBV7-2 with TRBJ2-7, with 8 nucleotides matching TRBD2. The ends lost 5 bases at V and 3 bases at J; junction bases unmatched: 6. CDR3 length: 14 residues. In germline, CDR1 is SGHTA, CDR2 FQGNSA. The CDR3 DNA is TGTGCCAGCAGCCTGAGCGGGAGTATCTACGAGCAGTACTTC. As protein: CASSLSGSIYEQYF.